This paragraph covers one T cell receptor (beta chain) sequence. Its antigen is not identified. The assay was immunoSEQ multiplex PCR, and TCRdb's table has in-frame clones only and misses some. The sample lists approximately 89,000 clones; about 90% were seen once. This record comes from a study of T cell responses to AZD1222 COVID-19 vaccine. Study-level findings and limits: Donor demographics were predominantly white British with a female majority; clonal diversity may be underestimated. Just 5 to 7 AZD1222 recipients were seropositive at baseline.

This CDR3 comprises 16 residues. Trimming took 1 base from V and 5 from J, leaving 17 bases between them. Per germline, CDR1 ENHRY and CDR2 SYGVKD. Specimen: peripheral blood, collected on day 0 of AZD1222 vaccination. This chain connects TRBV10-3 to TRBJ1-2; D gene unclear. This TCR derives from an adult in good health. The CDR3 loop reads CAISEFGEVVGYGYTF. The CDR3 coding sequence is TGTGCCATCAGTGAGTTCGGGGAGGTAGTAGGTTATGGCTACACCTTC.